The T cell receptor beta chain described here comes from a study of early T cells in non-severe SARS-CoV-2 infection. As for the study in general: Alpha and beta chains were unpaired, from unsorted whole-blood bulk RNA.

Study-wide results and limits: VDJdb matching skewed toward anti-spike CD8 responses, missing private and CD4 specificities.

The germline gives CDR1 SQVTM, CDR2 ANQGSEA. V trimming: 6 bases; J trimming: 5 bases; junction bases outside the gene matches: 8. This CDR3 is 14 amino acids long. Unique molecular identifiers tagged individual cDNA molecules. TCRdb re-called the 5' RACE reads with MiXCR, one entry per CDR3 protein. The sample carries approximately 35,000 distinct CDR3 sequences, less than 6% recorded once. This clonotype occurred many times. Its antigen is unidentified. The chain links TRBV29-1 to TRBJ1-4, with TRBD1 identical over 8 bases. The TCR sequence derives from an adult who was a healthcare worker with PCR-confirmed SARS-CoV-2 infection or an uninfected control (not recorded which). Sequences were obtained from whole blood. The CDR3 region has the DNA TGCAGCGTCCTTCGGGACAGGAGGAATGAAAAACTGTTTTTT. Protein product: CSVLRDRRNEKLFF.